The rows below give T cell receptor beta chains drawn from one sample of a study of cytomegalovirus exposure and HLA in healthy donors. TCRdb's copy holds only in-frame clones and misses some; the assay was immunoSEQ multiplex PCR. The sample lists around 140,000 clones; approximately 77% were seen once. Sequenced material: PBMCs. The receptors come from a woman aged 40 to 50 in good health and CMV-seronegative. Each CDR3 is given with its conserved first and last residue. Each record gives: J gene, clone size, D gene, V gene, CDR3 DNA, CDR3 protein. The D gene is left open where the match is weak. Where a row states a size, it is once, few, many or the class of an expanded clone; other rows omit it.

J: TRBJ1-4
size: .
D: TRBD1
V: TRBV28
DNA: TGTGCCAGCAGTCCCGGGACAGGGGTTGAAAAACTGTTTTTT
CDR3: CASSPGTGVEKLFF

J: TRBJ2-5
size: .
D: .
V: TRBV15
DNA: TGTGCCACCAGCAGAGTCACGGGGGGCCGAGGGACCCAGTACTTC
CDR3: CATSRVTGGRGTQYF

J: TRBJ2-5
size: .
D: TRBD2
V: TRBV5-1
DNA: TGCGCCAGCAGCTTGTATTTAGCGGGGGAATCAGAGACCCAGTACTTC
CDR3: CASSLYLAGESETQYF

J: TRBJ1-5
size: .
D: .
V: TRBV7-8
DNA: TGTGCCAGCAGCAAGGACAACCCTAGCAATCAGCCCCAGCATTTT
CDR3: CASSKDNPSNQPQHF

J: TRBJ1-1
size: .
D: TRBD1
V: TRBV10-3
DNA: TGTGCCATCACTACGGGCTTGGGGACGACAGGGGGCAGGAGGAGCACTGAAGCTTTCTTT
CDR3: CAITTGLGTTGGRRSTEAFF

J: TRBJ1-2
size: .
D: .
V: TRBV19
DNA: TGTGCCAGTAGTATCCCCGGCAGGGTCTATGGCTACACCTTC
CDR3: CASSIPGRVYGYTF

J: TRBJ2-7
size: .
D: TRBD1
V: TRBV2
DNA: TGTGCCAGCAGGGAACAGGGGAGCTCCTACGAGCAGTACTTC
CDR3: CASREQGSSYEQYF

J: TRBJ1-3
size: once
D: .
V: TRBV9
DNA: TGTGCCAGCAGCGTAGCCCAGACAGGATCTGGAAACACCATATATTTT
CDR3: CASSVAQTGSGNTIYF

J: TRBJ2-7
size: .
D: .
V: TRBV25-1
DNA: TGTGCCAGCAGTGGAGGGCGATACGAGCAGTACTTC
CDR3: CASSGGRYEQYF

J: TRBJ2-3
size: .
D: TRBD2
V: TRBV4-2
DNA: TGTGCCAGCAGCCTAAAGTTGAGCGGGGGGGCCAAAGTAGGAACAGATACGCAGTATTTT
CDR3: CASSLKLSGGAKVGTDTQYF

J: TRBJ2-5
size: .
D: TRBD2
V: TRBV19
DNA: TGTGCCAGTAGTATAGATCATGTGGGAAGCGGGGGGTTCCAAGAGACCCAGTACTTC
CDR3: CASSIDHVGSGGFQETQYF

J: TRBJ2-7
size: .
D: .
V: TRBV5-1
DNA: TGCGCCAGCAGCTTACAGCCCTACGAGCAGTACTTC
CDR3: CASSLQPYEQYF

J: TRBJ2-7
size: .
D: TRBD2
V: TRBV9
DNA: TGTGCCAGCAGCGTAGACCTAGCGGGGCGGGGAGAGCAGTACTTC
CDR3: CASSVDLAGRGEQYF

J: TRBJ1-2
size: .
D: .
V: TRBV19
DNA: TGTGCCAGTAGTATAAATCGAGCGGACTCGAACTATGGCTACACCTTC
CDR3: CASSINRADSNYGYTF

J: TRBJ1-1
size: .
D: .
V: TRBV7-3
DNA: TGTGCCAGCAGCTTAAACCCTCCTCGGGGATTATCTTTGGGGAACACTGAAGCTTTCTTT
CDR3: CASSLNPPRGLSLGNTEAFF

J: TRBJ2-1
size: .
D: TRBD2
V: TRBV5-1
DNA: TGCGCCAGCAGCCCTGGATTGACTAGCGGGGGGTCCCGGAGCTCCTACAATGAGCAGTTCTTC
CDR3: CASSPGLTSGGSRSSYNEQFF

J: TRBJ2-1
size: .
D: TRBD2
V: TRBV5-4
DNA: TGTGCCAGCAATCTTGGGCTAGCGGATTTCAATGAGCAGTTCTTC
CDR3: CASNLGLADFNEQFF

J: TRBJ2-7
size: .
D: TRBD1
V: TRBV15
DNA: TGTGCCACCAGCAGAGGACAGGGGGCAGGCTCCTACGAGCAGTACTTC
CDR3: CATSRGQGAGSYEQYF

J: TRBJ2-3
size: .
D: .
V: TRBV5-1
DNA: TGCGCCAGCAGCTTGGATCGCCCCCGGGATACGCAGTATTTT
CDR3: CASSLDRPRDTQYF

J: TRBJ1-2
size: .
D: .
V: TRBV15
DNA: TGTGCCACCAGCAGACAGGGGACGGGGGGCTATGGCTACACCTTC
CDR3: CATSRQGTGGYGYTF

J: TRBJ1-2
size: .
D: .
V: TRBV4-2
DNA: TGTGCCAGCAGCCAAGATGGCCAGGGAGGCGGCTACACCTTC
CDR3: CASSQDGQGGGYTF

J: TRBJ1-4
size: .
D: .
V: TRBV6-5
DNA: TGTGCCAGCAGTTACTCAGGGGTAGTTAATGAAAAACTGTTTTTT
CDR3: CASSYSGVVNEKLFF

J: TRBJ1-2
size: .
D: .
V: TRBV7-2
DNA: TGTGCCAGCAGCTTAGGAGTTAACTATGGCTACACCTTC
CDR3: CASSLGVNYGYTF

J: TRBJ2-2
size: few
D: TRBD1
V: TRBV5-1
DNA: TGCGCCAGCAGCGCGAGGGGGCATGACACCGGGGAGCTGTTTTTT
CDR3: CASSARGHDTGELFF

J: TRBJ1-1
size: .
D: .
V: TRBV7-2
DNA: TGTGCCAGCAGCCGGACCGGGGTGAACACTGAAGCTTTCTTT
CDR3: CASSRTGVNTEAFF

J: TRBJ1-2
size: .
D: TRBD1
V: TRBV28
DNA: TGTGCCAGCAGTCCTCACGGACAGGGCCCGGGTGGCTACACCTTC
CDR3: CASSPHGQGPGGYTF

J: TRBJ2-5
size: .
D: TRBD2
V: TRBV19
DNA: TGTGCCAGTAGTATCGGGCTAGCGGGGGTAGGCGAGACCCAGTACTTC
CDR3: CASSIGLAGVGETQYF

J: TRBJ2-5
size: .
D: .
V: TRBV12-2
DNA: TGTGCAAGTCGCTTCCGGACGGGAGAGGAGACCCAGTACTTC
CDR3: CASRFRTGEETQYF

J: TRBJ2-2
size: .
D: TRBD2
V: TRBV6-4
DNA: TGTGCCAGCAGTGAAAAGGTGGCTAGCGGGGGGCCCGCCGGGGAGCTGTTTTTT
CDR3: CASSEKVASGGPAGELFF

J: TRBJ1-1
size: .
D: TRBD1
V: TRBV19
DNA: TGTGCCAGTAGTATAACGAGACAGGGAACTGAAGCTTTCTTT
CDR3: CASSITRQGTEAFF

J: TRBJ1-2
size: .
D: TRBD1
V: TRBV6-5
DNA: TGTGCCAGCAGTTACGGGACAGGGGAAGGAAATGGCTACACCTTC
CDR3: CASSYGTGEGNGYTF

J: TRBJ1-1
size: .
D: .
V: TRBV19
DNA: TGTGCCAGTAGTATAGGGCCGCTGGGAGACACTGAAGCTTTCTTT
CDR3: CASSIGPLGDTEAFF

J: TRBJ1-6
size: .
D: TRBD1
V: TRBV5-1
DNA: TGCGCCAGCAGCGACAGGGTCTCCTATAATTCACCCCTCCACTTT
CDR3: CASSDRVSYNSPLHF

J: TRBJ1-1
size: .
D: .
V: TRBV29-1
DNA: TGCAGCGTTGACGGGTTGGACACTGAAGCTTTCTTT
CDR3: CSVDGLDTEAFF

J: TRBJ1-1
size: .
D: .
V: TRBV5-1
DNA: TGCGCCAGCAGCTCCACAGGGACGACTGAAGCTTTCTTT
CDR3: CASSSTGTTEAFF

J: TRBJ1-4
size: once
D: .
V: TRBV19
DNA: TGTGCCAGTAGTTATTCCGGGGGAGGTAATGAAAAACTGTTTTTT
CDR3: CASSYSGGGNEKLFF

J: TRBJ1-1
size: .
D: TRBD1
V: TRBV9
DNA: TGTGCCAGCAGCGTAGGAGGGGGCGACGCTGAAGCTTTCTTT
CDR3: CASSVGGGDAEAFF

J: TRBJ1-5
size: .
D: .
V: TRBV7-2
DNA: TGTGCCAGCAGCCCAATCGGGTCTGGAAGGCCCCAGCATTTT
CDR3: CASSPIGSGRPQHF

J: TRBJ1-1
size: .
D: .
V: TRBV18
DNA: TGTGCCAGCTCACCTCAGGGCCCAAACACTGAAGCTTTCTTT
CDR3: CASSPQGPNTEAFF

J: TRBJ1-2
size: few
D: .
V: TRBV2
DNA: TGTGCCAGCAGTGACAGGTACTATGGCTACACCTTC
CDR3: CASSDRYYGYTF

J: TRBJ1-2
size: once
D: .
V: TRBV9
DNA: TGTGCCAGCAGCGTAGAAGGGAAACAGAGCACTAGAGCCTATGGCTACACCTTC
CDR3: CASSVEGKQSTRAYGYTF

J: TRBJ2-2
size: .
D: TRBD2
V: TRBV5-1
DNA: TGCGCCAGCAGCCTTTCAAGAGGGAGGGCCGGGGAGCTGTTTTTT
CDR3: CASSLSRGRAGELFF

J: TRBJ2-6
size: .
D: .
V: TRBV4-3
DNA: TGCGCCAGCAGCCAAGGTAGCGGCTCTGGGGCCAACGTCCTGACTTTC
CDR3: CASSQGSGSGANVLTF

J: TRBJ2-2
size: .
D: TRBD2
V: TRBV6-5
DNA: TGTGCCAGCAGTTCCGGTAGCGGGGGGCGAACCGGGGAGCTGTTTTTT
CDR3: CASSSGSGGRTGELFF

J: TRBJ2-5
size: .
D: .
V: TRBV10-2
DNA: TGCGCCAGCAGTGTTGTCGGGACACAGGGAGAGACCCAGTACTTC
CDR3: CASSVVGTQGETQYF

J: TRBJ2-4
size: few
D: .
V: TRBV4-2
DNA: TGTGCCAGCAGCCAAGGGCAGGGAAAAAACATTCAGTACTTC
CDR3: CASSQGQGKNIQYF

J: TRBJ2-2
size: .
D: .
V: TRBV4-3
DNA: TGCGCCAGCAGCCAAGTGGCCACAGGGAGAACCGGGGAGCTGTTTTTT
CDR3: CASSQVATGRTGELFF

J: TRBJ1-3
size: .
D: .
V: TRBV6-5
DNA: TGTGCCAGCAGTTCGTTTGGAAACACCATATATTTT
CDR3: CASSSFGNTIYF

J: TRBJ1-3
size: .
D: TRBD1
V: TRBV9
DNA: TGTGCCAGCAGCGTAGGAGAGGGGGCCTTTCCCTCTGGAAACACCATATATTTT
CDR3: CASSVGEGAFPSGNTIYF

J: TRBJ2-7
size: few
D: .
V: TRBV27
DNA: TGTGCCAGCAGTTCACCGGGGGGGACAGGGTCATACGAGCAGTACTTC
CDR3: CASSSPGGTGSYEQYF

J: TRBJ1-6
size: .
D: TRBD1
V: TRBV5-4
DNA: TGTGCCAGCAGCTTGGGAGGGACAGCAAATTCACCCCTCCACTTT
CDR3: CASSLGGTANSPLHF

J: TRBJ1-1
size: .
D: TRBD1
V: TRBV19
DNA: TGTGCCAGTAGTGTACAGGGGGCGCGAACTGAAGCTTTCTTT
CDR3: CASSVQGARTEAFF

J: TRBJ1-1
size: .
D: .
V: TRBV4-1
DNA: TGCGCCAGCAGCCGTGGGGCAGGGCTGAACACTGAAGCTTTCTTT
CDR3: CASSRGAGLNTEAFF

J: TRBJ2-1
size: .
D: TRBD1
V: TRBV5-1
DNA: TGCGCCAGCAGCAATTGGTTACCCATGAGACAGGGGGCAACTCTCAATGAGCAGTTCTTC
CDR3: CASSNWLPMRQGATLNEQFF

J: TRBJ1-1
size: once
D: .
V: TRBV14
DNA: TGTGCCAGCAGCCAAGCCGGACAGAACACTGAAGCTTTCTTT
CDR3: CASSQAGQNTEAFF

J: TRBJ1-1
size: .
D: .
V: TRBV6-6
DNA: TGTGCCAGCAGTTACCAGGGGACAAACACTGAAGCTTTCTTT
CDR3: CASSYQGTNTEAFF

J: TRBJ1-1
size: few
D: .
V: TRBV6-6
DNA: TGTGCCAGCAGTTACTCGAGGGACTTAATGACTGAAGCTTTCTTT
CDR3: CASSYSRDLMTEAFF

J: TRBJ2-7
size: .
D: TRBD1
V: TRBV9
DNA: TGTGCCAGCAGCGTAGGGCCCGACAGGGGATCGAGGGAGCAGTACTTC
CDR3: CASSVGPDRGSREQYF

J: TRBJ1-2
size: .
D: .
V: TRBV4-2
DNA: TGTGCCAGCAGCCAAGATCTGGTCAGGGCTGGCTACACCTTC
CDR3: CASSQDLVRAGYTF

J: TRBJ1-4
size: .
D: TRBD1
V: TRBV6-5
DNA: TGTGCCAGCAGAGCGGGACAGGGTAATGAAAAACTGTTTTTT
CDR3: CASRAGQGNEKLFF